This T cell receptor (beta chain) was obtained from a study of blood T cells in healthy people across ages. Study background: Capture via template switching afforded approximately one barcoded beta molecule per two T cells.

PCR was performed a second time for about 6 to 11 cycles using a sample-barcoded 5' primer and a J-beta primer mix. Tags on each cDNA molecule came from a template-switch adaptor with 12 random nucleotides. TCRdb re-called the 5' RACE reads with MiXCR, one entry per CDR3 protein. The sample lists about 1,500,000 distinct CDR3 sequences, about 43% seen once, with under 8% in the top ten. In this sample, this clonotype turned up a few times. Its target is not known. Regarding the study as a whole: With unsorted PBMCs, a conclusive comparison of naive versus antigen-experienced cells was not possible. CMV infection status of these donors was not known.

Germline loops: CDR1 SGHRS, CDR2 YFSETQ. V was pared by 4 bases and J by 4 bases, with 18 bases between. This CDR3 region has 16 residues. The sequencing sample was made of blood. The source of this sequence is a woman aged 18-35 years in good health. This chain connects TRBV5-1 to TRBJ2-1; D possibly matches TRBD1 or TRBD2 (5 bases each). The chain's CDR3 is CASSGSSEGLYNEQFF. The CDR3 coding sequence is TGCGCCAGCAGCGGCAGTAGTGAGGGGTTGTACAATGAGCAGTTCTTC.